The 15 T cell receptor beta chains below come from one sample, sequenced in a study of cytomegalovirus exposure and HLA in healthy donors. Researchers ran the PCR with 60 Vbeta and 13 Jbeta primers. Generated by immunoSEQ multiplex PCR, the TCRdb table keeps only in-frame clones and is missing some. This repertoire includes about 35,000 clones. The material sequenced was PBMCs. The receptors were sampled from a woman between 40 and 50 years old in good health and CMV-seropositive.

The V gene is TRBV15, the J gene TRBJ1-4; no clear D gene. Trimming took 8 bases from V and 7 from J, leaving 14 bases between them. CDR1 is LNHNV, CDR2 YYDKDF, per germline (reference sequence). This CDR3 contains 13 residues. The CDR3 protein is CATGPIAGEKLFF. As DNA, the CDR3 is TGTGCCACCGGACCCATTGCGGGTGAAAAACTGTTTTTT.

The chain combines TRBV13 with TRBJ2-3, with D perhaps TRBD1 (6 bases). Looked up from germline, CDR1 is PRHDT and CDR2 is FYEKMQ (reference sequence). The CDR3 runs to 13 residues. V was cut by 3 bases and J by 5 bases, with 9 bases left in between. CDR3 sequence: CASSLTQGDTQYF. The CDR3 DNA sequence: TGTGCCAGCAGCTTGACACAGGGAGATACGCAGTATTTT.

V is TRBV5-1 and J is TRBJ1-5; 7 bases are a match to TRBD1. CDR3 size: 14 residues. V was clipped by 0 bases and J by 10 bases; unmatched bases: 7. The V gene's germline CDR1 is SGHRS and CDR2 YFSETQ. The CDR3 sequence is CASSLAGGYVPQHF. CDR3 DNA sequence: TGCGCCAGCAGCTTGGCAGGGGGGTATGTTCCCCAGCATTTT.

This sequence joins TRBV27 and TRBJ1-1; the D gene is possibly TRBD1 (5 bases). Trimming took off 2 bases at V and 10 bases at J, with 26 bases between the two ends. The CDR3 is 17 residues long. The germline V gene has CDR1 MNHEY and CDR2 SMNVEV (reference sequence). The chain's CDR3 is CASSLDAGLLHIATAFF. CDR3 bases: TGTGCCAGCAGTTTAGATGCAGGGCTTCTCCACATAGCAACAGCTTTCTTT.

The chain employs TRBV18 and TRBJ1-5; D might be TRBD1 (6 bases). Germline V gives CDR1 KGHSH, CDR2 LQKENI. The CDR3 contains 14 residues. V was cut by 6 bases and J by 5 bases, with 14 bases left in between. The chain's CDR3 is CASSPDRFDQPQHF. CDR3 DNA sequence: TGTGCCAGCTCGCCCGACAGGTTCGATCAGCCCCAGCATTTT.

This chain links TRBV4-1 with TRBJ2-1; 16 bases fit TRBD2. Trimming took 0 bases from V and 11 from J; bases not matched to a gene: 4. The CDR3 extends over 16 amino acids. Germline V gives CDR1 MGHRA, CDR2 YSYEKL. The CDR3 reads CASSQEGTSGRVKQFF. CDR3 nucleotides: TGCGCCAGCAGCCAAGAGGGGACTAGCGGGAGGGTCAAGCAGTTCTTC.

The rearrangement uses TRBV18 and TRBJ2-3, with D hard to call. The CDR3 runs 14 residues. Germline V gene lookup returns CDR1 KGHSH and CDR2 LQKENI. Trimming removed 2 bases from V and 6 bases from J, with 12 bases in between. The CDR3 loop is CASSPVGGPDTQYF. CDR3 nucleotide sequence: TGTGCCAGCTCACCAGTCGGCGGCCCGGATACGCAGTATTTT.

In DNA form, the CDR3 reads TGTGCCAGCGGGACTAGCGGGAGGGCCGGGGAGCTGTTTTTT. Translation gives CASGTSGRAGELFF. V usage is TRBV19 and J usage is TRBJ2-2; TRBD2 matches at 16 bases. The J segment lost 6 bases and the V segment lost 9 bases, leaving 1 base of the junction unmatched. Germline-derived CDR1 and CDR2 are LNHDA and SQIVND (reference sequence). The CDR3 is made up of 14 amino acids.

As concerns this clone: One end of the junction is discordant with germline, which a read error may explain. The V call is TRBV7-6, the J call TRBJ2-7; a possible D gene is TRBD1 (5 bases). The CDR3 contains 14 residues. Germline loops: CDR1 SGHVS, CDR2 FNYEAQ. The CDR3 DNA follows: TGTGCCAGCAGCGTCCAGGGAAGCCCCTACGAACAGTACTTC. Protein product: CASSVQGSPYEQYF.

This sequence joins TRBV9 and TRBJ2-5; 7 bases align to TRBD2. The V gene end was trimmed by 0 bases and the J gene end by 1 base; junction bases not matched to a gene: 9. This CDR3 region has 17 residues. Germline loops: CDR1 SGDLS, CDR2 YYNGEE. For the CDR3, the DNA is TGTGCCAGCAGCGTAGATTTAGCGGGCGGACCCCAAGAGACCCAGTACTTC. Its protein is CASSVDLAGGPQETQYF.

The V gene is TRBV2, the J gene TRBJ2-2; 10 bases line up with TRBD1. Germline V gives CDR1 SNHLY, CDR2 FYNNEI. This CDR3 is 15 amino acids long. V shed 6 bases, J shed 4 bases, and the junction held 5 bases outside the gene matches. The CDR3 nucleotides are TGTGCCAGCAGCCGGGACAGGGGCACCACCGGGGAGCTGTTTTTT. Protein: CASSRDRGTTGELFF.

The rearrangement joins TRBV5-1 to TRBJ2-7, with TRBD1 identical over 10 bases. The trim removed 4 bases at V and 5 bases at J, leaving 9 bases unmatched. The CDR3 is 15 amino acids. From germline, CDR1 is SGHRS and CDR2 YFSETQ. CDR3: CASSLGQGERNEQYF. CDR3 DNA: TGCGCCAGCAGCCTTGGACAGGGGGAAAGAAACGAGCAGTACTTC.

This chain joins TRBV11-2 and TRBJ1-2, with TRBD1 matching over 10 bases. J gave up 8 bases and V 4 bases, and 10 bases lay outside the gene matches. Germline CDR1 reads SGHAT; CDR2 reads FQNNGV. The CDR3 length is 15 residues. Written as DNA, the CDR3 is TGTGCCAGCAGCTCAAGGACGACAGGGGGCGGGGGCTACACCTTC. This sequence encodes CASSSRTTGGGGYTF.

This chain joins TRBV7-9 and TRBJ1-2, with TRBD1 matching over 7 bases. The V and J ends lost 5 bases and 7 bases, in that order; junction bases with no gene match: 16. CDR3 length: 16 residues. CDR1 and CDR2 from the germline V gene are SEHNR and FQNEAQ (reference sequence). DNA of the CDR3: TGTGCCAGCAGCCCTATACCCGGGACAGTTATTTTTGGCTACACCTTC. Protein: CASSPIPGTVIFGYTF. The whole variable domain, filled in from reference TRBV7-9 and TRBJ1-2, reads DTGVSQNPRHKITKRGQNVTFRCDPISEHNRLYWYRQTLGQGPEFLTYFQNEAQLEKSRLLSDRFSAERPKGSFSTLEIQRTEQGDSAMYLCASSPIPGTVIFGYTFGSGTRLTVV.

J is TRBJ2-3 and V is TRBV5-6; TRBD1 is a possible D gene (6 bases). This CDR3 has 14 amino acids. V gave up 2 bases and J gave up 5 bases, with 12 bases separating them. The germline V gene encodes CDR1 SGHDT and CDR2 YYEEEE. Here the CDR3 reads CASSFSGAGDTQYF. In DNA, the CDR3 is TGTGCCAGCAGCTTTTCAGGGGCCGGAGATACGCAGTATTTT.